This T cell receptor beta chain came from a study of blood T cell repertoires in COVID-19. The wider study: Samples of COVID-19 (acute and convalescent) were obtained from the United States, Italy and Spain. PBMCs, B-cell-depleted T cells, or T cells provided the cDNA or gDNA that made up the material.

In the original processing: Nucleated cell counts were estimated from reference gene primer amplification. The protocol was immunoSEQ multiplex PCR, while the TCRdb copy is restricted to in-frame clones and leaves out a portion. The V and J calls and clone size are taken from that table; D and trimming were inferred from the DNA. Of 45,000 to 55,000 clones in the sample, more than 75% were seen once. The CDR3 is 15 amino acids. V was cut by 1 base and J by 6 bases, with 15 bases left in between. Per germline, CDR1 MNHEY and CDR2 SVGEGT. The sequence was obtained from a man aged 50-59 years with active COVID-19. Sequencing was carried out using peripheral blood. V gene TRBV6-2 or TRBV6-3 combines with J gene TRBJ1-1; a weak D match, TRBD1 (6 bases). The CDR3 reads CASSYYGGQRSEAFF. The CDR3 coding sequence is TGTGCCAGCAGTTACTACGGGGGGCAGAGATCTGAAGCTTTCTTT.